This is a list of T cell receptor beta chains from one sample in a study of blood T cell repertoires in COVID-19. The table came from immunoSEQ multiplex PCR; TCRdb's copy has only in-frame clones and leaves some out. The sample lists 400,000 or so clones, 90% occurring once. Specimen: PBMCs or T cells enriched from blood (not recorded which). The receptors originated from a man aged 18 to 29 who had recovered from COVID-19. The CDR3 runs from the conserved cysteine through the conserved F or W. D genes are given only for firm matches. Clone size is given for some rows only: seen once, a few or many times, or a class if the clone is expanded.

v_gene: TRBV24-1
d_gene: -
abundance: -
j_gene: TRBJ1-2
CDR3aa: CATSDSGNGYTF
CDR3nt: TGTGCCACCAGTGATTCAGGGAATGGCTACACCTTC

v_gene: TRBV30
d_gene: TRBD1
abundance: -
j_gene: TRBJ1-4
CDR3aa: CAWSGDRAEKLFF
CDR3nt: TGTGCCTGGAGTGGAGACAGGGCTGAAAAACTGTTTTTT

v_gene: TRBV5-6
d_gene: -
abundance: -
j_gene: TRBJ2-7
CDR3aa: CASSFWASYEQYF
CDR3nt: TGTGCCAGCAGCTTTTGGGCCTCCTACGAGCAGTACTTC

v_gene: TRBV24-1
d_gene: -
abundance: -
j_gene: TRBJ2-7
CDR3aa: CATSGAGDSYEQYF
CDR3nt: TGTGCCACCAGTGGGGCAGGGGACTCCTACGAGCAGTACTTC

v_gene: TRBV12-3/TRBV12-4
d_gene: TRBD1
abundance: -
j_gene: TRBJ1-2
CDR3aa: CASSPTGWYGYTF
CDR3nt: TGTGCCAGCAGCCCGACAGGGTGGTACGGCTACACCTTC

v_gene: TRBV10-3
d_gene: TRBD1
abundance: -
j_gene: TRBJ2-2
CDR3aa: CATLKGQGNTGELFF
CDR3nt: TGTGCCACCCTGAAGGGACAGGGGAACACCGGGGAGCTGTTTTTT

v_gene: TRBV10-3
d_gene: TRBD1
abundance: -
j_gene: TRBJ1-1
CDR3aa: CAIGQGINTEAFF
CDR3nt: TGTGCCATCGGACAGGGGATAAACACTGAAGCTTTCTTT

v_gene: TRBV5-6
d_gene: TRBD2
abundance: -
j_gene: TRBJ2-7
CDR3aa: CASSLVGGKAEQYF
CDR3nt: TGTGCCAGCAGCTTGGTGGGGGGGAAAGCCGAGCAGTACTTC

v_gene: TRBV28
d_gene: -
abundance: -
j_gene: TRBJ1-5
CDR3aa: CASSRGTVSNQPQHF
CDR3nt: TGTGCCAGCAGTCGGGGGACGGTTAGCAATCAGCCCCAGCATTTT

v_gene: TRBV2
d_gene: TRBD1
abundance: -
j_gene: TRBJ1-2
CDR3aa: CASRAGTGRIYGYTF
CDR3nt: TGTGCCAGCAGGGCCGGGACAGGGCGAATCTATGGCTACACCTTC

v_gene: TRBV27
d_gene: -
abundance: -
j_gene: TRBJ1-2
CDR3aa: CASSLSAGIYGYTF
CDR3nt: TGTGCCAGCAGTTTGTCGGCAGGGATTTATGGCTACACCTTC

v_gene: TRBV28
d_gene: TRBD1
abundance: few
j_gene: TRBJ1-1
CDR3aa: CASIPGQGGTEAFF
CDR3nt: TGTGCCAGCATCCCCGGACAGGGCGGGACTGAAGCTTTCTTT

v_gene: TRBV5-4
d_gene: -
abundance: -
j_gene: TRBJ2-5
CDR3aa: CASSLAGGLETQYF
CDR3nt: TGTGCCAGCAGCTTGGCGGGGGGCTTGGAGACCCAGTACTTC

v_gene: TRBV27
d_gene: -
abundance: -
j_gene: TRBJ1-5
CDR3aa: CASSSGTAGNQPQHF
CDR3nt: TGTGCCAGCAGTTCGGGAACGGCGGGAAATCAGCCCCAGCATTTT

v_gene: TRBV4-1
d_gene: -
abundance: -
j_gene: TRBJ1-4
CDR3aa: CASSQGSREKLFF
CDR3nt: TGCGCCAGCAGCCAAGGTAGTCGGGAAAAACTGTTTTTT

v_gene: TRBV2
d_gene: TRBD1
abundance: -
j_gene: TRBJ2-3
CDR3aa: CASAGTGPTDTQYF
CDR3nt: TGTGCCAGCGCAGGGACAGGGCCTACAGATACGCAGTATTTT

v_gene: TRBV3-1/TRBV3-2
d_gene: -
abundance: once
j_gene: TRBJ1-3
CDR3aa: CASSQDNRAGNTIYF
CDR3nt: TGTGCCAGCAGCCAAGACAACAGGGCTGGAAACACCATATATTTT

v_gene: TRBV3-1/TRBV3-2
d_gene: TRBD1
abundance: -
j_gene: TRBJ2-7
CDR3aa: CASSHAHRGYEQYF
CDR3nt: TGTGCCAGCAGCCATGCGCACAGGGGTTACGAGCAGTACTTC

v_gene: TRBV14
d_gene: -
abundance: -
j_gene: TRBJ1-2
CDR3aa: CASSQERHNYGYTF
CDR3nt: TGTGCCAGCAGCCAAGAGCGGCACAACTATGGCTACACCTTC

v_gene: TRBV28
d_gene: -
abundance: once
j_gene: TRBJ2-7
CDR3aa: CASSFSHRVGSYEQYF
CDR3nt: TGTGCCAGCAGTTTCTCCCACAGGGTGGGCTCCTACGAGCAGTACTTC

v_gene: TRBV14
d_gene: TRBD1
abundance: once
j_gene: TRBJ2-7
CDR3aa: CASSSQGAYEQYF
CDR3nt: TGTGCCAGCAGCTCCCAGGGGGCCTACGAGCAGTACTTC

v_gene: TRBV4-1
d_gene: TRBD2
abundance: -
j_gene: TRBJ2-7
CDR3aa: CASSYGTSGYEQYF
CDR3nt: TGCGCCAGCAGCTACGGGACTAGCGGTTACGAGCAGTACTTC

v_gene: TRBV27
d_gene: -
abundance: -
j_gene: TRBJ1-5
CDR3aa: CASSSHGGDVGNQPQHF
CDR3nt: TGTGCCAGCAGTTCCCATGGGGGGGATGTGGGCAATCAGCCCCAGCATTTT

v_gene: TRBV20-1
d_gene: -
abundance: -
j_gene: TRBJ2-7
CDR3aa: CSAIATYEQYF
CDR3nt: TGCAGTGCTATCGCGACTTACGAGCAGTACTTC

v_gene: TRBV5-1
d_gene: TRBD1
abundance: -
j_gene: TRBJ1-4
CDR3aa: CASSLEPGTGREKLFF
CDR3nt: TGCGCCAGCAGCTTAGAACCCGGGACAGGGCGCGAAAAACTGTTTTTT

v_gene: TRBV18
d_gene: -
abundance: -
j_gene: TRBJ2-7
CDR3aa: CASSLTGARPLSPQKYYEQYF
CDR3nt: TGTGCCAGCTCACTTACAGGAGCTCGACCGTTATCCCCCCAAAAATACTACGAGCAGTACTTC

v_gene: TRBV10-1
d_gene: -
abundance: -
j_gene: TRBJ1-1
CDR3aa: CASRAELNTEAFF
CDR3nt: TGCGCCAGCAGGGCCGAATTGAACACTGAAGCTTTCTTT

v_gene: TRBV20-1
d_gene: -
abundance: -
j_gene: TRBJ1-5
CDR3aa: CSASPGLGTNQPQHF
CDR3nt: TGCAGTGCTAGTCCAGGGTTAGGGACTAATCAGCCCCAGCATTTT

v_gene: TRBV5-6
d_gene: TRBD1
abundance: -
j_gene: TRBJ1-4
CDR3aa: CASSLTGGQGPGEKLFF
CDR3nt: TGTGCCAGCAGCTTGACAGGGGGCCAGGGACCGGGCGAAAAACTGTTTTTT

v_gene: TRBV18
d_gene: -
abundance: -
j_gene: TRBJ1-4
CDR3aa: CASSERIEAEKLFF
CDR3nt: TGTGCCAGCTCGGAAAGGATCGAGGCTGAAAAACTGTTTTTT

v_gene: TRBV13
d_gene: -
abundance: -
j_gene: TRBJ2-7
CDR3aa: CASSLGTPGLPIYEQYF
CDR3nt: TGTGCCAGCAGCTTAGGCACTCCGGGACTTCCTATCTACGAGCAGTACTTC

v_gene: TRBV4-2
d_gene: -
abundance: -
j_gene: TRBJ1-3
CDR3aa: CASSQDLGNTIYF
CDR3nt: TGTGCCAGCAGCCAAGATCTTGGAAACACCATATATTTT

v_gene: TRBV28
d_gene: TRBD1
abundance: -
j_gene: TRBJ1-2
CDR3aa: CASSSPGTGSNGYTF
CDR3nt: TGTGCCAGCAGTTCCCCGGGGACAGGGTCTAATGGCTACACCTTC

v_gene: TRBV5-1
d_gene: -
abundance: -
j_gene: TRBJ1-5
CDR3aa: CASSPAGMGNQPQHF
CDR3nt: TGCGCCAGCAGTCCCGCCGGGATGGGCAATCAGCCCCAGCATTTT

v_gene: TRBV6-5
d_gene: TRBD1
abundance: -
j_gene: TRBJ1-4
CDR3aa: CASNLPGTGREKLFF
CDR3nt: TGTGCCAGCAATCTTCCCGGGACAGGGAGGGAAAAACTGTTTTTT

v_gene: TRBV11-2
d_gene: -
abundance: once
j_gene: TRBJ1-2
CDR3aa: CASTPSGTYGYTF
CDR3nt: TGTGCCAGCACACCCTCGGGAACCTATGGCTACACCTTC

v_gene: TRBV12-3/TRBV12-4
d_gene: -
abundance: -
j_gene: TRBJ1-1
CDR3aa: CASSEGWKAFF
CDR3nt: TGTGCCAGCAGTGAGGGTTGGAAAGCTTTCTTT

v_gene: TRBV7-9
d_gene: -
abundance: -
j_gene: TRBJ2-7
CDR3aa: CASSPRDSLRDEQYF
CDR3nt: TGTGCCAGCAGCCCGCGGGACAGCCTTCGGGACGAGCAGTACTTC

v_gene: TRBV29-1
d_gene: -
abundance: -
j_gene: TRBJ2-1
CDR3aa: CSVVLGGPTVF
CDR3nt: TGCAGCGTTGTCTTAGGCGGCCCTACGGTCTTC

v_gene: TRBV27
d_gene: -
abundance: -
j_gene: TRBJ2-3
CDR3aa: CASSLTGLDTDTQYF
CDR3nt: TGTGCCAGCAGTCTTACGGGACTCGACACAGATACGCAGTATTTT

v_gene: TRBV28
d_gene: TRBD2
abundance: -
j_gene: TRBJ2-1
CDR3aa: CASSYGGRSYNEQFF
CDR3nt: TGTGCCAGCAGTTATGGCGGGAGGTCCTACAATGAGCAGTTCTTC